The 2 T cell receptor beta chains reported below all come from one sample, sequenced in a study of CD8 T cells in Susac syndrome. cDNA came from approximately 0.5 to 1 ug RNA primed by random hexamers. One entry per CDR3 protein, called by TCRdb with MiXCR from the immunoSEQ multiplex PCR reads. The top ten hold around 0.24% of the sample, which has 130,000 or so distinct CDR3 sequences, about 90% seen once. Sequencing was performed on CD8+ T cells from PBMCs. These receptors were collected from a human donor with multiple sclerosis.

CDR3 sequence: CSVAWDGLYEQYF. In nucleotides, the CDR3 is TGCAGCGTTGCATGGGACGGCCTCTACGAGCAGTACTTC. The chain has TRBV29-1 and TRBJ2-7; D tentatively fits TRBD1 or TRBD2 (5 bases each). V lost 4 bases and J lost 3, with 13 bases in between. The CDR3 extends over 13 amino acids. Germline V lookup: CDR1 SQVTM, CDR2 ANQGSEA.

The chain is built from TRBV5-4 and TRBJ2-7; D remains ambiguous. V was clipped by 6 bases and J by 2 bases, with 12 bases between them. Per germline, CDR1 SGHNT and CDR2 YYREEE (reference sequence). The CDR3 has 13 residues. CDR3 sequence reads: CASTNVFPYEQYF. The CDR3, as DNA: TGTGCCAGCACCAACGTCTTCCCCTACGAGCAGTACTTC.